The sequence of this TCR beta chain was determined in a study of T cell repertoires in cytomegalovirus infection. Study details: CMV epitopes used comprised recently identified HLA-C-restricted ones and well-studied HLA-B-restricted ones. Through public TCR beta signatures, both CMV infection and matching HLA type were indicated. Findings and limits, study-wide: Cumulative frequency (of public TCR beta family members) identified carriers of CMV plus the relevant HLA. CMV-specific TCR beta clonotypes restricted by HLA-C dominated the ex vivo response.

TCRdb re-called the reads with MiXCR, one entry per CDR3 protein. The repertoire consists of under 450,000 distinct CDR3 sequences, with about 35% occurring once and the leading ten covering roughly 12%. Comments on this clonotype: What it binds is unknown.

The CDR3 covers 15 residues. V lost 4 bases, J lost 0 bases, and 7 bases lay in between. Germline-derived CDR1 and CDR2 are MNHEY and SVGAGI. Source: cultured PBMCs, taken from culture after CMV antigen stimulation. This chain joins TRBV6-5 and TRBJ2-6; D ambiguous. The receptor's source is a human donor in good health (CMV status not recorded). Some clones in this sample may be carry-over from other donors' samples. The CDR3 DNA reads TGTGCCAGCAGTTCCTCGGACTCTGGGGCCAACGTCCTGACTTTC. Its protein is CASSSSDSGANVLTF.